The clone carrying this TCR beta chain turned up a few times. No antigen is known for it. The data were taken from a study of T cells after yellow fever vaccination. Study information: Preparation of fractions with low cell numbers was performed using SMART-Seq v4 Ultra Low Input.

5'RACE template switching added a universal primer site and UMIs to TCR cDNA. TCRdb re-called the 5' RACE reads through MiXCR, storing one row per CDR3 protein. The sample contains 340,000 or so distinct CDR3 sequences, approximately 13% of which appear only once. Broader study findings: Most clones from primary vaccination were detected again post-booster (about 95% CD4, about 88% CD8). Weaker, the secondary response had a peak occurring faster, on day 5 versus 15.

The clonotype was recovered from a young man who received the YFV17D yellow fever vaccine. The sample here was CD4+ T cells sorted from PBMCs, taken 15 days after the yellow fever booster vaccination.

CDR3 residues: CASSERSSTDTQYF. The CDR3 nucleotides are TGTGCCAGCAGCGAGCGGAGTAGCACAGATACGCAGTATTTT. The J gene is TRBJ2-3, the V gene TRBV5-5; D is perhaps TRBD2 (5 bases). Trimming removed 4 bases at V and 0 bases at J, with 9 bases between. Germline loops: CDR1 SGHKS, CDR2 YYEKEE (reference sequence). The CDR3 extends over 14 amino acids.